Described below is a single T cell receptor (beta chain) sequence and its context. Its antigen remains unidentified. This sample stems from a study of T cell responses to AZD1222 COVID-19 vaccine. Across the study: Second doses at about 4 or about 12 weeks were pooled.

Some clones are missing from TCRdb's copy, which holds only in-frame ones; the method was immunoSEQ multiplex PCR. This sample has some 97,000 clones; more than 75% occur once, and the top ten carry about 3.3%. V lost 4 bases and J lost 3; bases outside the gene matches: 5. The CDR3 runs to 15 residues. Germline CDR1 and CDR2: LGHDT and YNNKEL (reference sequence). Study conclusions and caveats: Distributed over spike, vaccine-associated CD4 TCRs predominated at 160-218 and 743-854. The donors showed a predominance of white British ancestry and of females, with possible underestimation of clonal diversity.

This chain uses TRBV3-1 (or the pseudogene TRBV3-2) with TRBJ2-3, with TRBD1 matching over 9 bases. Sequenced here: peripheral blood, sampled on day 0 of AZD1222 vaccination. This clonotype was obtained from an adult in good health. DNA for the CDR3: TGTGCCAGCAGCCTACAGGGGGCTAGGACAGATACGCAGTATTTT. Amino acid sequence: CASSLQGARTDTQYF.